The clone carrying this TCR beta chain was seen a few times. These data belong to a study of T-cell reconstitution after alpha-beta-depleted transplantation in children. V was shortened by 1 base and J by 5 bases, with 12 bases between the two germline ends. The CDR3 extends over 14 amino acids. Germline V gives CDR1 SGHRS, CDR2 YFSETQ. Unique molecular identifiers tagged the TCRbeta library. TCRdb ran MiXCR on the PCR reads and lists one entry per CDR3 protein. The sample yields some 550,000 distinct CDR3 sequences, about 16% seen once. This TCR was sampled from a human donor who donated a stem cell graft to a child with acute lymphoblastic leukemia. This chain links TRBV5-1 with TRBJ2-5; no clear D. The sequencing used PBMCs from the stem cell graft donor, collected from the stem cell graft. The CDR3 here is CASSLLSLKETQYF. DNA for the CDR3: TGCGCCAGCAGCTTGTTGTCGCTCAAGGAGACCCAGTACTTC.